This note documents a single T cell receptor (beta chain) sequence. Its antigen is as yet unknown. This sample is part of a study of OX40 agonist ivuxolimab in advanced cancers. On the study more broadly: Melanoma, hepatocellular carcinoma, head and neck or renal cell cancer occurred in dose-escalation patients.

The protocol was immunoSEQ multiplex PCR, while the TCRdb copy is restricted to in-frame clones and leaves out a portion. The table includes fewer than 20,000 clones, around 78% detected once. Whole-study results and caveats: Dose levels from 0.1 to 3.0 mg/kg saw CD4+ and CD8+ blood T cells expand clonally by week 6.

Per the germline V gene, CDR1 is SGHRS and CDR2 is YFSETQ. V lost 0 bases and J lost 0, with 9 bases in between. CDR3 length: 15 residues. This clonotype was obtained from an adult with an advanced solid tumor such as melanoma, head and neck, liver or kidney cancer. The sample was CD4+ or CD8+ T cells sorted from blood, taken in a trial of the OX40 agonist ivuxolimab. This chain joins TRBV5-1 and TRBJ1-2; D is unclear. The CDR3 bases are TGCGCCAGCAGCTTGGAATTCGGAACTAACTATGGCTACACCTTC. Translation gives CASSLEFGTNYGYTF.